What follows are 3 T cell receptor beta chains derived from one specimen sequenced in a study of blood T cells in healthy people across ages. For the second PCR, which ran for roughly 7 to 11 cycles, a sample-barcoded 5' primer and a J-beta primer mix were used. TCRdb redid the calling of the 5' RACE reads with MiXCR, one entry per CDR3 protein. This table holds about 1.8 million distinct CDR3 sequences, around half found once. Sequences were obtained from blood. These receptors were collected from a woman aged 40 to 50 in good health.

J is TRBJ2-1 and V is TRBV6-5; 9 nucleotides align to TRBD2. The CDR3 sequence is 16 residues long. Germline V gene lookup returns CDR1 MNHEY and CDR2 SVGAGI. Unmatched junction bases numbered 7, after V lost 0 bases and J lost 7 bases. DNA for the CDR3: TGTGCCAGCAGTTACTCGGGCGGGGGGGCGGAGAATGAGCAGTTCTTC. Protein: CASSYSGGGAENEQFF.

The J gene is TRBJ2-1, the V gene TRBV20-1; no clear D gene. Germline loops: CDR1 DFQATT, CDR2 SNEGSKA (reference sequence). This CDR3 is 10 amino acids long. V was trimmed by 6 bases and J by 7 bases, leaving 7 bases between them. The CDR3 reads CSAMRNEQFF. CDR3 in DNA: TGCAGTGCCATGAGAAATGAGCAGTTCTTC.

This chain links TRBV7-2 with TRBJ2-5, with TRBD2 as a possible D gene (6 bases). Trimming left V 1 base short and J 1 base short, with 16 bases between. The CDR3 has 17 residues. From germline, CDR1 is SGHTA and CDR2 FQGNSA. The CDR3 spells CASSLDPLARIQETQYF. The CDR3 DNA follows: TGTGCCAGCAGCTTAGATCCCCTAGCGCGAATCCAAGAGACCCAGTACTTC.